The 28 T cell receptor beta chains in this list originate from one sample, sequenced in a study of blood T cell repertoires in COVID-19. Data came from immunoSEQ multiplex PCR; TCRdb stores just in-frame clones and leaves some out. This sample carries 300,000 to 450,000 clones, 88% of them seen once, and the ten largest clones take approximately 1%. The material sequenced was PBMCs or T cells enriched from blood (not recorded which). All receptors derive from a woman aged 25 to 45 who had been exposed to COVID-19.

V gene TRBV7-9 combines with J gene TRBJ1-1, with 7 bases aligning to TRBD1. The ends lost 5 bases at V and 5 bases at J; junction bases unmatched: 5. Germline assignment: CDR1 SEHNR and CDR2 FQNEAQ (reference sequence). This CDR3 is built from 13 residues. As DNA, the CDR3 is TGTGCCAGCAGCCAGACAGGGAGGACTGAAGCTTTCTTT. It yields the protein CASSQTGRTEAFF. The entire variable domain, with the rest obtained from reference TRBV7-9 and TRBJ1-1, is as follows: DTGVSQNPRHKITKRGQNVTFRCDPISEHNRLYWYRQTLGQGPEFLTYFQNEAQLEKSRLLSDRFSAERPKGSFSTLEIQRTEQGDSAMYLCASSQTGRTEAFFGQGTRLTVV.

V and J are TRBV4-1 and TRBJ1-5; the match to TRBD1 covers 9 bases. The CDR3 length is 15 residues. The germline CDR1 and CDR2 sequences are MGHRA and YSYEKL. The V gene end was trimmed by 0 bases and the J gene end by 12 bases; junction bases not matched to a gene: 9. Written as DNA, the CDR3 is TGCGCCAGCAGCCAAGAAGAGACAGGGGGGAGGCACCAGCATTTT. Translating gives CASSQEETGGRHQHF.

V is TRBV28 and J is TRBJ1-5; D might be TRBD1 (6 bases). Germline V CDR1 and CDR2: MDHEN, SYDVKM. The CDR3 covers 18 residues. Trimming removed 5 bases at V and 1 base at J, with 21 bases between. CDR3 DNA: TGTGCCAGCAGTCCTACCACCTCTACCCAGGGGAGCAATCAGCCCCAGCATTTT. Its protein product is CASSPTTSTQGSNQPQHF.

This clone was detected a few times. The J gene is TRBJ1-4, the V gene TRBV5-1, with 10 bases fitting TRBD1. Looked up from germline, CDR1 is SGHRS and CDR2 is YFSETQ. V dropped 4 bases and J dropped 6; count of bases not matched to a gene: 6. This CDR3 is 15 amino acids long. This CDR3 reads CASSLYGTGDEKLFF. CDR3 DNA: TGCGCCAGCAGCCTGTACGGGACAGGGGATGAAAAACTGTTTTTT.

The chain is built from TRBV5-1 and TRBJ2-1; 14 positions match TRBD2. Looked up from germline, CDR1 is SGHRS and CDR2 is YFSETQ. V was clipped by 0 bases and J by 3 bases; unmatched bases: 5. This CDR3 is 18 amino acids long. CDR3 residues: CASSLVGLAGVGYNEQFF. CDR3 in DNA: TGCGCCAGCAGCTTGGTGGGACTAGCGGGAGTCGGCTACAATGAGCAGTTCTTC.

This clone was detected once. J is TRBJ1-6 and V is TRBV11-3; unclear D gene. This CDR3 has 15 residues. Trimming removed 2 bases at V and 11 bases at J, with 16 bases between. The germline CDR1 and CDR2 sequences are SGHNT and YENEEA. CDR3 DNA: TGTGCCAGCAGCTTATCTCACGGCGGCGGTACACCCCTCCACTTT. Translation: CASSLSHGGGTPLHF.

The chain employs TRBV5-1 and TRBJ2-1, with 7 bases fitting TRBD2. The CDR3 length is 15 residues. With 4 bases clipped from V and 6 bases from J, the junction kept 10 bases outside the gene matches. Germline values: CDR1 SGHRS, CDR2 YFSETQ. The CDR3 is CASSLTGGGLNEQFF. The CDR3 nucleotides read TGCGCCAGCAGCCTCACGGGCGGGGGACTCAATGAGCAGTTCTTC.

The V call is TRBV24-1, the J call TRBJ2-1; D perhaps matches TRBD1 (5 bases). There are 19 residues in the CDR3. Germline values: CDR1 KGHDR, CDR2 SFDVKD. The V gene lost 3 bases and the J gene lost 0 bases, with 20 bases spanning the gap. CDR3 in amino acids: CATSDSLEWGRSSYNEQFF. CDR3 DNA: TGTGCCACCAGTGATAGCCTCGAATGGGGCCGCAGCTCCTACAATGAGCAGTTCTTC.

The chain's CDR3 is CASSELAGGVHEQFF. In DNA, the CDR3 is TGTGCCAGCAGTGAACTAGCGGGGGGGGTCCATGAGCAGTTCTTC. This chain joins TRBV2 and TRBJ2-1; 12 bases line up with TRBD2. The CDR3 length is 15 residues. CDR1 is SNHLY and CDR2 is FYNNEI in the germline V gene. V lost 2 bases and J lost 8; bases outside the gene matches: 4.

V and J are TRBV6-5 and TRBJ2-3; 7 bases align to TRBD1. The junction had 6 bases not matched to a gene; V was cut back by 4 bases and J by 2 bases. Germline V lookup: CDR1 MNHEY, CDR2 SVGAGI. The length of the CDR3 is 15 residues. The CDR3 here is CASSSRDSPTDTQYF. The CDR3 DNA reads as TGTGCCAGCAGTTCCCGGGACAGCCCCACAGATACGCAGTATTTT.

The chain has TRBV11-1 and TRBJ2-7; 7 bases align to TRBD1. V trimming: 5 bases; J trimming: 7 bases; junction bases outside the gene matches: 8. CDR1 and CDR2 from the germline V gene are SGHAT and FQDESV (reference sequence). There are 13 residues in the CDR3. The CDR3 DNA is TGTGCCAGCAGCCGGACAGGATTGTATGAGCAGTACTTC. Protein: CASSRTGLYEQYF.

This rearrangement joins TRBV29-1 to TRBJ2-7; 12 bases fit TRBD2. The CDR3 totals 16 residues. Germline CDR1 and CDR2: SQVTM and ANQGSEA. The ends lost 0 bases at V and 5 bases at J; junction bases unmatched: 8. CDR3 protein: CSVEDHLAGGPDEQYF. As DNA, the CDR3 is TGCAGCGTTGAAGATCACCTAGCGGGAGGGCCCGACGAGCAGTACTTC.

In its sample, this clone was seen once. This sequence joins TRBV4-2 and TRBJ2-7, with D maybe TRBD2 (5 bases). Looked up from germline, CDR1 is LGHNA and CDR2 is YNFKEQ. The CDR3 totals 14 residues. The V gene lost 0 bases and the J gene lost 5 bases, with 11 bases spanning the gap. In DNA, the CDR3 is TGTGCCAGCAGCCAAGAGGGGAGCCAAAACGAGCAGTACTTC. Its translation is CASSQEGSQNEQYF.

The rearrangement uses TRBV18 and TRBJ1-1; D gene ambiguous. The CDR3 runs to 12 residues. Germline CDR1 and CDR2: KGHSH and LQKENI. V lost 9 bases, J lost 4 bases, and 12 bases lay in between. The CDR3 nucleotides read TGTGCCAGTCCCTTTTCTTCCACTGAAGCTTTCTTT. Residues: CASPFSSTEAFF.

CDR3: CASTRWGDRYYEQYF. CDR3 nucleotides: TGTGCCAGCACCCGCTGGGGGGACAGATACTACGAGCAGTACTTC. The chain employs TRBV7-9 and TRBJ2-7, with a weak D call TRBD1 (7 bases). The CDR3 extends over 15 amino acids. The V end was cut by 7 bases, the J end by 3 bases, with 19 bases between. Germline lookup yields CDR1 SEHNR and CDR2 FQNEAQ (reference sequence).

The chain recombines TRBV5-8 with TRBJ1-2; D is unclear. The CDR3 loop spans 15 amino acids. With 4 bases removed from V and 0 bases from J, the gap between germline ends came to 13 bases. Germline V lookup: CDR1 SGHTS, CDR2 YDEGEE. The CDR3 nucleotides read TGTGCCAGCAGCAGAGGCCGCGAAACTAACTATGGCTACACCTTC. This encodes CASSRGRETNYGYTF.

This chain links TRBV10-1 with TRBJ2-7; the match to TRBD2 covers 13 bases. Germline V gene data show CDR1 as WNHNN and CDR2 as SYGVQD (reference sequence). V shed 2 bases and J 3 bases; nucleotides not matched to a gene: 1. The CDR3 is 15 residues long. For the CDR3, the DNA is TGCGCCAGCAGTGAGGGGACTAGCGGGAACTACGAGCAGTACTTC. Its translation is CASSEGTSGNYEQYF.

This clone was found a few times. The chain joins TRBV11-2 to TRBJ2-2; 8 bases fit TRBD1. Germline values: CDR1 SGHAT, CDR2 FQNNGV. With 3 bases clipped from V and 2 bases from J, the junction kept 2 bases outside the gene matches. The CDR3 is made up of 15 amino acids. CDR3 DNA sequence: TGTGCCAGCAGCTTCGGGACAGGAAACACCGGGGAGCTGTTTTTT. Its translation is CASSFGTGNTGELFF.

In its sample, this clone was seen once. The chain is built from TRBV19 and TRBJ2-5; 7 positions agree with TRBD1. Looked up from germline, CDR1 is LNHDA and CDR2 is SQIVND (reference sequence). V lost 6 bases, J lost 2 bases, and 6 bases stayed unmatched. This CDR3 spans 14 amino acids. Here the CDR3 reads CASREQGSQETQYF. CDR3 sequence (DNA): TGTGCCAGTAGGGAACAGGGGTCTCAAGAGACCCAGTACTTC.

The chain recombines TRBV5-1 with TRBJ2-5; D remains unclear. Trimming removed 0 bases at V and 5 bases at J, with 5 bases between. Germline CDR1 and CDR2: SGHRS and YFSETQ. CDR3 size: 12 residues. The CDR3 DNA reads TGCGCCAGCAGCTTGGAGCTGGAGACCCAGTACTTC. Its protein is CASSLELETQYF.

This clone was seen only a few times. V is TRBV3-1 (or the pseudogene TRBV3-2) and J is TRBJ1-6; TRBD1 matches at 8 bases. Trimming cost V 0 bases and J 9 bases; bases outside gene matches: 7. The germline gives CDR1 LGHDT, CDR2 YNNKEL (reference sequence). This CDR3 has 16 amino acids. CDR3 coding DNA: TGTGCCAGCAGCCAAGATGGGGGACAGGCCGCTTCACCCCTCCACTTT. Translated, it gives CASSQDGGQAASPLHF.

The genes are TRBV28 and TRBJ1-2; 9 bases match TRBD1. The J segment lost 7 bases and the V segment lost 4 bases, leaving 7 bases of the junction unmatched. Germline CDR1 MDHEN, CDR2 SYDVKM. The CDR3 loop spans 14 amino acids. CDR3 sequence reads: CASSSAGQGIGYTF. The CDR3 DNA reads TGTGCCAGCAGTTCCGCGGGACAGGGAATTGGCTACACCTTC.

Concerning this clone itself: Other nucleotide sequences in the sample specify the same CDR3. The rearrangement joins TRBV19 to TRBJ2-7, with 9 positions matching TRBD1. With 5 bases clipped from V and 2 bases from J, the junction kept 1 base outside the gene matches. This CDR3 has 13 residues. CDR1 and CDR2 from the germline V gene are LNHDA and SQIVND (reference sequence). The CDR3 region is CASSRQGAYEQYF. CDR3 in DNA: TGTGCCAGTAGTCGACAGGGGGCCTACGAGCAGTACTTC.

This clone turned up a few times. V usage is TRBV2 and J usage is TRBJ1-2, with 7 bases lining up with TRBD1. This CDR3 has 15 residues. J lost 6 bases, V lost 7 bases, and 14 bases had no gene match. CDR1 is SNHLY and CDR2 is FYNNEI in the germline V gene. The CDR3 region has the DNA TGTGCCAGCAATTTACGGGCAGGGGGTAGTCATGGCTACACCTTC. Its protein product is CASNLRAGGSHGYTF. The variable domain in full, with the rest retrieved from reference TRBV2 and TRBJ1-2, is EPEVTQTPSHQVTQMGQEVILRCVPISNHLYFYWYRQILGQKVEFLVSFYNNEISEKSEIFDDQFSVERPDGSNFTLKIRSTKLEDSAMYFCASNLRAGGSHGYTFGSGTRLTVV.

This clone was found once. The chain joins TRBV7-2 to TRBJ2-7, with D unresolved. Germline V lookup: CDR1 SGHTA, CDR2 FQGNSA. Trimming took 5 bases from V and 2 from J, leaving 13 bases between them. This CDR3 spans 14 amino acids. For the CDR3, the DNA is TGTGCCAGCAGCGTAGACTGGTCGGCCTACGAGCAGTACTTC. Its protein is CASSVDWSAYEQYF.

The V and J genes are TRBV19 and TRBJ1-2; 8 nucleotides agree with TRBD1. This CDR3 has 17 residues. Germline V lookup: CDR1 LNHDA, CDR2 SQIVND (reference sequence). With V trimmed by 7 bases and J by 1 base, 14 bases remained unmatched. The CDR3 protein is CASTDRTGPPNNYGYTF. The CDR3 DNA sequence: TGTGCCAGTACCGACCGGACAGGGCCACCTAATAACTATGGCTACACCTTC.

The chain employs TRBV30 and TRBJ2-7, with 7 bases matching TRBD1. Unmatched junction bases numbered 6, after V lost 7 bases and J lost 3 bases. The CDR3 has 12 amino acids. CDR1 and CDR2 from the germline V gene are GTSNPN and SVGIG (reference sequence). CDR3 nucleotide sequence: TGTGCCTCTGACAGGGCCCTCTACGAGCAGTACTTC. Translation gives CASDRALYEQYF. Complete variable domain (other parts from reference TRBV30 and TRBJ2-7): SQTIHQWPATLVQPVGSPLSLECTVEGTSNPNLYWYRQAAGRGLQLLFYSVGIGQISSEVPQNLSASRPQDRQFILSSKKLLLSDSGFYLCASDRALYEQYFGPGTRLTVT.

Concerning this clone itself: Additional DNA sequences in this sample encode the identical CDR3. The V and J genes are TRBV3-1 (or the pseudogene TRBV3-2) and TRBJ2-5; D remains unclear. The germline CDR1 and CDR2 sequences are LGHDT and YNNKEL (reference sequence). Trimming pared 0 bases from V and 4 bases from J, leaving 3 bases between. The CDR3 consists of 12 residues. The CDR3 sequence: CASSQDRETQYF. CDR3 sequence (DNA): TGTGCCAGCAGCCAAGATCGAGAGACCCAGTACTTC.